These 8 T cell receptor beta chains were sequenced from one sample in a study of shared clonotypes between healthy human individuals. Assay: immunoSEQ multiplex PCR; the TCRdb copy retains only in-frame clones and omits some. The sample has more than 2 million clones; approximately 95% are singletons. What was sequenced was naive CD4+ T cells sorted from blood. Specified subset: CD45RA+ positively selected. These receptors were obtained from a man in his late teens or twenties in good health.

The chain links TRBV30 to TRBJ1-6; D is perhaps TRBD1 (5 bases). The CDR3 loop spans 11 amino acids. Germline CDR1 and CDR2: GTSNPN and SVGIG (reference sequence). Trimming shortened V by 5 bases and J by 9 bases, and 8 bases separated the two germline ends. CDR3 loop: CAWADSSPLHF. The CDR3 nucleotides read TGTGCCTGGGCCGACAGTTCACCCCTCCACTTT.

The rearrangement joins TRBV12-5 to TRBJ2-1; 10 nucleotides match TRBD2. The CDR3 consists of 16 residues. J gave up 13 bases and V 1 base, and 13 bases lay outside the gene matches. Germline assignment: CDR1 LGHNT and CDR2 FRNRAP. The CDR3 region is CASGLASGRAPGDQFF. The DNA for the CDR3 is TGTGCTAGTGGTTTGGCCAGCGGGAGGGCCCCCGGGGATCAGTTCTTC.

This chain connects TRBV9 to TRBJ1-1, with D possibly TRBD1 on 6 matching bases. Trimming removed 4 bases at V and 4 bases at J, with 17 bases between. Germline V lookup: CDR1 SGDLS, CDR2 YYNGEE. The CDR3 is 15 residues long. For the CDR3, the DNA is TGTGCCAGCAGCCCGATAGGGGGGGGAGGCACTGAAGCTTTCTTT. It specifies CASSPIGGGGTEAFF.

The chain is built from TRBV2 and TRBJ1-1; the match to TRBD1 covers 8 bases. Germline assignment: CDR1 SNHLY and CDR2 FYNNEI. The junction had 13 bases not matched to a gene; V was cut back by 5 bases and J by 11 bases. This CDR3 has 14 residues. The CDR3 DNA is TGTGCCAGCAGTTTAGACAGGGGCCGAATGCAGGCTTTCTTT. Its translation is CASSLDRGRMQAFF.

This clone occurred once. The chain joins TRBV25-1 to TRBJ1-1, with a possible D match to TRBD1 (5 bases). Trimming stripped 4 bases from V and 9 bases from J, with 12 bases between. The CDR3 extends over 12 amino acids. Germline V gives CDR1 MGHDK, CDR2 SYGVNS. The CDR3 sequence: CASSVGARKAFF. The CDR3 nucleotides read TGTGCCAGCAGTGTAGGGGCGCGGAAAGCTTTCTTT.

The chain recombines TRBV9 with TRBJ1-4, with unresolved D. Germline V gene lookup returns CDR1 SGDLS and CDR2 YYNGEE. The CDR3 consists of 16 residues. The V gene lost 0 bases and the J gene lost 0 bases, with 9 bases spanning the gap. The CDR3 DNA sequence: TGTGCCAGCAGCGTAGCCGTTGTGGCAACTAATGAAAAACTGTTTTTT. Amino acids: CASSVAVVATNEKLFF.

This chain joins TRBV7-2 and TRBJ2-2; 7 positions agree with TRBD2. CDR1 is SGHTA and CDR2 is FQGNSA in the germline V gene. V was pared by 3 bases and J by 6 bases, with 10 bases of the junction left unmatched. CDR3 size: 16 residues. The CDR3 nucleotides are TGTGCCAGCAGCTTCGGGGGTAGCGGGTGGGCCGGGGAGCTGTTTTTT. Translating it yields CASSFGGSGWAGELFF.

J is TRBJ2-3 and V is TRBV11-2; TRBD2 aligns across 8 bases. V was pared by 1 base and J by 2 bases, with 11 bases of the junction left unmatched. The V gene's germline CDR1 is SGHAT and CDR2 FQNNGV. This CDR3 is 18 amino acids long. CDR3 nucleotide sequence: TGTGCCAGCAGCTTAGCCTTAGGAGGACTAGCTCACACAGATACGCAGTATTTT. This gives the protein CASSLALGGLAHTDTQYF.